These T cell receptor beta chains were read from a single sample in a study of shared clonotypes between healthy human individuals. Profiled with immunoSEQ multiplex PCR; TCRdb holds only in-frame clones, not every one. Found here are nearly 2 million clones, roughly 94% of them singletons; the top ten hold roughly 1.2%. Sequencing input: naive CD8+ T cells sorted from blood. The receptors derive from a man aged 18 to 35 in good health. Both conserved end residues are part of each CDR3. D genes are given only for firm matches. Size is stated for part of the rows, as once, few or many counts, or as a class when the clone is expanded.

j_call,clone_size,d_call,v_call,cdr3_aa,cdr3_nt
TRBJ2-7,NA,TRBD1,TRBV2,CASRPGQGLYEQYF,TGTGCCAGCAGACCGGGACAGGGGCTCTACGAGCAGTACTTC
TRBJ2-5,NA,NA,TRBV25-1,CASSDSSETQYF,TGTGCCAGCAGTGACAGTAGTGAGACCCAGTACTTC
TRBJ2-1,NA,NA,TRBV5-6,CASSFAGQGYNEQFF,TGTGCCAGCAGCTTCGCAGGGCAAGGATACAATGAGCAGTTCTTC
TRBJ2-3,once,NA,TRBV7-2,CASSLVVNTDTQYF,TGTGCCAGCAGCTTAGTTGTGAACACAGATACGCAGTATTTT
TRBJ2-5,NA,NA,TRBV5-6,CASSLIGNQETQYF,TGTGCCAGCAGCTTGATTGGGAACCAAGAGACCCAGTACTTC
TRBJ2-3,NA,NA,TRBV6-5,CASSSGPRTDTQYF,TGTGCCAGCAGTTCGGGCCCGCGCACAGATACGCAGTATTTT
TRBJ2-3,NA,NA,TRBV19,CASRSGAADTQYF,TGTGCCAGTCGGTCAGGGGCGGCAGATACGCAGTATTTT
TRBJ2-2,NA,NA,TRBV5-6,CASSSDAGELFF,TGTGCCAGCAGCTCAGATGCCGGGGAGCTGTTTTTT
TRBJ2-3,once,NA,TRBV29-1,CSGGVEQGEPTDTQYF,TGCAGCGGTGGGGTGGAACAGGGAGAACCCACAGATACGCAGTATTTT
TRBJ2-7,NA,NA,TRBV6-5,CASSYSVGETSYEQYF,TGTGCCAGCAGTTACTCGGTCGGGGAAACCTCCTACGAGCAGTACTTC
TRBJ2-3,few,TRBD2,TRBV9,CASSVGTSGTDTQYF,TGTGCCAGCAGCGTTGGGACTAGCGGCACAGATACGCAGTATTTT
TRBJ2-1,NA,TRBD2,TRBV29-1,CSAAYTGGTDNEQFF,TGCAGCGCGGCCTATACGGGGGGAACGGACAATGAGCAGTTCTTC
TRBJ1-2,NA,NA,TRBV27,CASSPGRITGFGYTF,TGTGCCAGCAGCCCTGGACGGATTACAGGGTTTGGCTACACCTTC
TRBJ1-6,few,NA,TRBV4-1,CASSPTDGNRPLHF,TGCGCCAGCAGCCCCACGGACGGGAATCGACCCCTCCACTTT
TRBJ2-1,NA,NA,TRBV11-2,CASSLDLWEEQFF,TGTGCCAGCAGCTTAGATCTATGGGAGGAGCAGTTCTTC
TRBJ2-2,NA,TRBD2,TRBV19,CASSIAGGTELFF,TGTGCCAGTAGTATTGCGGGGGGCACAGAGCTGTTTTTT
TRBJ2-6,NA,NA,TRBV19,CATLGSGANVLTF,TGTGCCACCCTAGGCTCTGGGGCCAACGTCCTGACTTTC
TRBJ1-1,NA,TRBD1,TRBV4-1,CASSPGQGLTNTEAFF,TGCGCCAGCAGCCCGGGACAGGGATTAACCAACACTGAAGCTTTCTTT
TRBJ2-2,NA,TRBD2,TRBV10-3,CAISEASGSTGELFF,TGTGCCATCAGTGAGGCTAGCGGATCCACCGGGGAGCTGTTTTTT
TRBJ1-1,NA,NA,TRBV4-3,CASSHPPGAGDTEAFF,TGCGCCAGCAGCCACCCTCCGGGGGCAGGGGACACTGAAGCTTTCTTT
TRBJ2-2,NA,TRBD2,TRBV28,CASNTRGGTGELFF,TGTGCCAGCAACACGCGGGGGGGCACCGGGGAGCTGTTTTTT
TRBJ2-7,NA,TRBD1,TRBV27,CASSLEGATYEQYF,TGTGCCAGCAGTTTAGAGGGGGCGACCTACGAGCAGTACTTC
TRBJ2-7,NA,NA,TRBV27,CASSFLGSDYEQYF,TGTGCCAGCAGTTTTCTGGGGAGCGACTACGAGCAGTACTTC
TRBJ1-1,NA,NA,TRBV6-1,CASSATGTLTEAFF,TGTGCCAGCAGCGCAACCGGGACGCTCACTGAAGCTTTCTTT
TRBJ2-1,NA,NA,TRBV4-1,CASSQVALWNEQFF,TGCGCCAGCAGCCAAGTCGCGCTTTGGAATGAGCAGTTCTTC
TRBJ2-7,NA,TRBD2,TRBV4-3,CASSLGTSGSSEQYF,TGCGCCAGCAGCCTCGGGACTAGCGGGAGTAGTGAGCAGTACTTC